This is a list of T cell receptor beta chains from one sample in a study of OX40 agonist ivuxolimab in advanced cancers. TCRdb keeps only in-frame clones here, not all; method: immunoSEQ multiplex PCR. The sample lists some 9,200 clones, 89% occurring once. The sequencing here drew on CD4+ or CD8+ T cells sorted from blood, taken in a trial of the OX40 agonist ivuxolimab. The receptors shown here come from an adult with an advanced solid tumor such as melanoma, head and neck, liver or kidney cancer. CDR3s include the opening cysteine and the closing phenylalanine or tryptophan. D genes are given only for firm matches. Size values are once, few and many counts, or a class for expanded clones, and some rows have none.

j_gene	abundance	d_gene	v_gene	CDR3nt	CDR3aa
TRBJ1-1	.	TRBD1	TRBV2	TGTGCCAGCAGTGCGACAGGGCCGGAAGCTTTCTTT	CASSATGPEAFF
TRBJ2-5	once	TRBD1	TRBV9	TGTGCCAGCAGCGTAGAGGGACAGGGCGGGGAGACCCAGTACTTC	CASSVEGQGGETQYF
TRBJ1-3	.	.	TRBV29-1	TGCAGCGTTGACCATGGGCCAGGGACTGGAAACACCATATATTTT	CSVDHGPGTGNTIYF
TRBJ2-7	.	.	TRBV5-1	TGCGTCAGCAGCCTCGGGGAGGTCCCCTACGAGCAGTACTTC	CVSSLGEVPYEQYF
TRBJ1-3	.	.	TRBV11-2	TGTGCCAGCAGCTTCCGTGGGACAACTGGAAACACCATATATTTT	CASSFRGTTGNTIYF
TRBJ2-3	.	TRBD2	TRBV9	TGTGCCAGCAGCGCGGGACTAGCGGGATCCACAGATACGCAGTATTTT	CASSAGLAGSTDTQYF
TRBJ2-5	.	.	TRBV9	TGTGCCAGCAGCGTAGCGCCGGGGCGCCAAGAGACCCAGTACTTC	CASSVAPGRQETQYF
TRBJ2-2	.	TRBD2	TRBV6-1	TGTGCCAGCAGTGCCGGGACTAGCGGGAGTCAAGGCACCGGGGAGCTGTTTTTT	CASSAGTSGSQGTGELFF
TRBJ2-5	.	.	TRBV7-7	TGTGCTAGCAGCTCAGGGGCGGGAGAGACCCAGTACTTC	CASSSGAGETQYF
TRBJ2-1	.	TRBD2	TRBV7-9	TGTGCCAGCAGCTCCCCCCCGGGTACTAGCGTGGACAATGAGCAGTTCTTC	CASSSPPGTSVDNEQFF
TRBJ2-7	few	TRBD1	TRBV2	TGTGCCAGCAGCGGGACAGGGTACGAGCAGTACTTC	CASSGTGYEQYF
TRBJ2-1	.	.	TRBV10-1	TGCGCCAGCAGTGAGGGGGGACCGCGCAATGAGCAGTTCTTC	CASSEGGPRNEQFF
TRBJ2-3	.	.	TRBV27	TGTGCCAGCAGGGATTCGGCTATCACTATTCGGGATACGCAGTATTTT	CASRDSAITIRDTQYF
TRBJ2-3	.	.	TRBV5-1	TGCGCCAGCAGCCCCAAACCTAGCACAGATACGCAGTATTTT	CASSPKPSTDTQYF
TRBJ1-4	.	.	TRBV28	TGTGCCTCACTCGACAGCCGAGGAGAACTGTTTTTT	CASLDSRGELFF
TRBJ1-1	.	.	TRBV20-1	TGCGGTTACTTCATGAACACTGAAGCTTTCTTT	CGYFMNTEAFF
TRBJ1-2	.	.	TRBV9	TGTGCCAGCAGCGTAGAATCCGGGATCGGCTACACCTTC	CASSVESGIGYTF
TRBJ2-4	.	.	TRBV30	TGTGCCTGGAGTGCAGGTATTCTAGCCAAAAACATTCAGTACTTC	CAWSAGILAKNIQYF
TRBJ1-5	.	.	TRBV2	TGTGCCAGCCTCCTCGGGGGGGAAAATCAGCCCCAGCATTTT	CASLLGGENQPQHF
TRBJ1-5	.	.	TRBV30	TGTGTCTCTCCGGCACAGGGCGGTCAGCCCCAGCATTTT	CVSPAQGGQPQHF
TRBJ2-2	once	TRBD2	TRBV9	TGTGCCAGCAGCTTAGCGGGAGCGGGCACCGGGGAGCTGTTTTTT	CASSLAGAGTGELFF
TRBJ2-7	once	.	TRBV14	TGTGCCAGCAGCCAGGTACCGGGGAGGAGGGACGAGCAGTACTTC	CASSQVPGRRDEQYF
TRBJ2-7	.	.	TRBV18	TGTGCCAGCTCTCGTAACCTGGTCGAGTCCTACGAGCAGTACTTC	CASSRNLVESYEQYF
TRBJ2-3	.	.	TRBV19	TGTGCCAGTAGTATAGAGGTTGGGGGTGGAGAGGCAGATACGCAGTATTTT	CASSIEVGGGEADTQYF
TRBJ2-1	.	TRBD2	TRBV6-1	TGTGCCAGCAGTGAAGACCAAGCGGGAGTAGGGTACAATGAGCAGTTCTTC	CASSEDQAGVGYNEQFF
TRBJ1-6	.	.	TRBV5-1	TGCGCCAGCAGCTTGGTTACCGGGGGTAATTCACCCCTCCACTTT	CASSLVTGGNSPLHF
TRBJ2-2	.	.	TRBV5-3	TGTGCCAGAAGCTCTTTTCTTAGGGGGACCGGGGAGCTGTTTTTT	CARSSFLRGTGELFF
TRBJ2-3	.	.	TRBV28	TGTGCCCACGGGGAAGGGCCAGATACGCAGTATTTT	CAHGEGPDTQYF
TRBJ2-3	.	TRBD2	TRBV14	TGTGCCAGCAGCCCGACTAGCGTATATACGCAGTATTTT	CASSPTSVYTQYF
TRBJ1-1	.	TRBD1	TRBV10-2	TGCGCCAGCAGTGAGTCGAGACAGGGGATCGGAACTTTCTTT	CASSESRQGIGTFF
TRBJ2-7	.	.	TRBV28	TGTGCCAGCAGTTTGGGACACTCCTACGAGCAGTACTTC	CASSLGHSYEQYF
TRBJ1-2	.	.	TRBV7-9	TGTGCCAGCAGCACCCAAAACTATGGCTACACCTTC	CASSTQNYGYTF
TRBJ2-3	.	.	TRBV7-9	TGTGCCAGCAGCACCGGTTACACAGATACGCAGTATTTT	CASSTGYTDTQYF
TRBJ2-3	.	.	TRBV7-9	TGTGCCAGCGGGCGAGAAGGCCCAGATACGCAGTATTTT	CASGREGPDTQYF
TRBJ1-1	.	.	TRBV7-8	TGTGCCAGCAGTCTTAATCGCAGGGGCGGTGGGAACACTGAAGCTTTCTTT	CASSLNRRGGGNTEAFF
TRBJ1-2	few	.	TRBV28	TGTGCCAGCATGCGCTCCAACTATGGCTACACCTTC	CASMRSNYGYTF
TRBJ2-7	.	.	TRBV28	TGTGCCAGCAGTTTATCGGACGGCGGGATGGTGGACGAGCAGTACTTC	CASSLSDGGMVDEQYF
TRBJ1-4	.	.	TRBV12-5	TGTGCTAGTGGCCTCTACTCCGGAAAACTGTTTTTT	CASGLYSGKLFF
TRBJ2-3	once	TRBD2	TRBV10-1	TGCGCCAGCAGCCTGGCGGGGGCAGATACGCAGTATTTT	CASSLAGADTQYF
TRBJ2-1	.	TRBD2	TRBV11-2	TGTGCCAGCAGTTCCGGACTAGCGGGAAGCTCCTACAATGAGCAGTTCTTC	CASSSGLAGSSYNEQFF